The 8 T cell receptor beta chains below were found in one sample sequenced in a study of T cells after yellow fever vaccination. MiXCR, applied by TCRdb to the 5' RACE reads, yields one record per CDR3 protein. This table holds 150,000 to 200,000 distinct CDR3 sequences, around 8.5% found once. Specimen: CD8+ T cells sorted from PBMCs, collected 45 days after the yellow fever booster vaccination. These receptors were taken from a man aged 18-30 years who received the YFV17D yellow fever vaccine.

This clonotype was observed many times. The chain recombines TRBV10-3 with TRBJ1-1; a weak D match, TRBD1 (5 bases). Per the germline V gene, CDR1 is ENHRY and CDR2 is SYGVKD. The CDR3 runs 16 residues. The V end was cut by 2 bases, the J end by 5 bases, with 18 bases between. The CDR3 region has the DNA TGTGCCATCAGTGAGCCCTCCACGGGACCCGGGACTGAAGCTTTCTTT. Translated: CAISEPSTGPGTEAFF.

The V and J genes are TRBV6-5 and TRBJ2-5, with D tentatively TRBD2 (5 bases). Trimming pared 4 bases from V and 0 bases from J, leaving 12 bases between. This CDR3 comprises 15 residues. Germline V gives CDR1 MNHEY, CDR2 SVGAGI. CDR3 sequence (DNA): TGTGCCAGCAGTTCGTCTTCCGGGAACCAAGAGACCCAGTACTTC. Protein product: CASSSSSGNQETQYF.

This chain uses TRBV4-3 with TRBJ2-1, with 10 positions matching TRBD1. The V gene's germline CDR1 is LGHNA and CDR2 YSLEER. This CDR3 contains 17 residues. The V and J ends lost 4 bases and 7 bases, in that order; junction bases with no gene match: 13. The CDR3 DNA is TGCGCCAGCAGCCCCTCCAGGGGGACAGGGGCAGAAAATGAGCAGTTCTTC. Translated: CASSPSRGTGAENEQFF.

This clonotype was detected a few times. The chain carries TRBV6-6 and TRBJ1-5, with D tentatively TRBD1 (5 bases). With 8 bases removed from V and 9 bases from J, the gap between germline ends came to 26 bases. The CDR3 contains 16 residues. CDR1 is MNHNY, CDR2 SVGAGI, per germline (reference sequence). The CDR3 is CASGAPLEGRGPPQHF. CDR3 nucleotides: TGTGCCAGCGGTGCCCCTCTAGAGGGGCGAGGTCCGCCCCAGCATTTT.

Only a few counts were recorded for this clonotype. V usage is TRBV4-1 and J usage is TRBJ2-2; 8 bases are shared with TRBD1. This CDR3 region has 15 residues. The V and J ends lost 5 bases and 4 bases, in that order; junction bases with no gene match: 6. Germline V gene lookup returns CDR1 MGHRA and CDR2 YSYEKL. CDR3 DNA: TGCGCCAGCAGCTCCAGGACAGGGAGCACCGGGGAGCTGTTTTTT. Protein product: CASSSRTGSTGELFF.

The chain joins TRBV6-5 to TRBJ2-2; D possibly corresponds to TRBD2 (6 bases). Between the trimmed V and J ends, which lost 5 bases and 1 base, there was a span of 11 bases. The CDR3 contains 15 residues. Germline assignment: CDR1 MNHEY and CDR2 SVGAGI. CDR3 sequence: CASSLEGLNTGELFF. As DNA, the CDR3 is TGTGCCAGCAGTCTGGAGGGGCTGAACACCGGGGAGCTGTTTTTT.

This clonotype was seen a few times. As DNA, the CDR3 is TGTGCCAGCAGCTTACTATCCGCGGGGGGAACGGGAAATGAGCAGTTCTTC. It yields the protein CASSLLSAGGTGNEQFF. The chain links TRBV11-2 to TRBJ2-1; 8 bases are shared with TRBD2. The CDR3 covers 17 residues. V trimming: 2 bases; J trimming: 7 bases; junction bases outside the gene matches: 13. Germline CDR1 SGHAT, CDR2 FQNNGV.

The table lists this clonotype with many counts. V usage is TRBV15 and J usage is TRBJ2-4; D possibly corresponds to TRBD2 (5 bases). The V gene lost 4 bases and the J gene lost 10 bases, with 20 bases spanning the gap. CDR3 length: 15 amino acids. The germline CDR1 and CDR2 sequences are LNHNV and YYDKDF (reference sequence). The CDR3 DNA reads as TGTGCCACCAGCAACCGGGCCCCGGGGAATGGGATTCAGTACTTC. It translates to CATSNRAPGNGIQYF.